This T cell receptor beta chain was sequenced during a study of shared clonotypes between healthy human individuals (dated by TCRdb to the early 2020s). With regard to the full study: The cohort comprised a couple of women and a few men aged 18 to 49 years. Leukapheresis yielded between about 0.85 and 10 billion PBMCs per donor. For each donor, CD4 naive and CD4 memory were each run on three plates, CD8 naive on two plates, and CD8 memory on one plate. To increase sequencing depth and limit assay-specific biases, TCR repertoire library preparation and sequencing were carried out by different laboratories using diverse techniques. To estimate repertoire size and how much clonotype sharing occurs between individuals, the study deeply sequenced the blood TCR repertoires of a handful of healthy adults. Overall study results and their limits: Sharing across a few donors was observed for approximately 5% of naive CD4, under 4% of naive CD8, about 2.5% of memory CD4, and about 0.39% of memory CD8 clonotypes. Even with the large sequencing depth, rarefaction of the sorted-subset datasets indicated that sequencing was incomplete. Compared with non-shared clonotypes, clonotypes shared by all four sorted-subset donors had higher generation probabilities. Larger estimated clonotype richness was generally found for naive subsets than for memory subsets. The small number of donors limited the genetic and exposure-history diversity represented. Pairwise subsampling indicated that sequencing depth was expected to affect the degree of clonotype sharing among donors. Only blood was sampled, and tissue TCR repertoires likely differ from those in blood.

Using the deep immunoSEQ assay, multiplex PCR amplified TCR CDR3 regions from genomic DNA. Genomic DNA extracted from each cell subset was distributed evenly over all wells of several immunoSEQ 96-well plates, and each plate served as one replicate. Each replicate PCR for sorted subsets received about 0.2 ug genomic DNA, equal to some 32,000 T cell genomes. Purified libraries were quantified with a Qubit 3.0 fluorometer, sized on a Bioanalyzer 2100, and re-quantified with the KAPA Library Quantification kit. Each immunoSEQ 96-well plate was sequenced on its own single-read 150-cycle Illumina NextSeq 550 flow cell. As for the original processing: The immunoSEQ output contained only junctional sequences without quality scores, so filtering could not match that applied to full-length reads. To assign V/J genes and CDR3, sequences were annotated using PyIR, a Python wrapper for IgBLAST v1.9, with IMGT germline references. Reads were removed for weak V/J assignments (E-value above 1e-6), missing CDR3, stop codons, out-of-frame junctions, or ambiguous translated residues. V3J clonotypes were defined by identical inferred V gene, J gene, and CDR3 amino acid sequence. To compute the percentage overlap between repertoires, the number of shared unique clonotypes was divided by the size of the smaller repertoire. RTK rarefaction, the Chao1 estimator, and Recon v2.1 estimates of unobserved clonotypes were used to assess repertoire richness. Generation probabilities were computed with OLGA for all TCRbeta clonotypes obtained by the gDNA method from four donors. TCRdb holds this immuneACCESS table with in-frame rearrangements only. Some clones are missing; in checked studies, unresolved V genes explain under half, and the rest has no known cause. V and J calls and clone size are copied from that table; D and trimming were computed from the DNA. For this sample the table gives around 600,000 clones, of which 85% to 95% were detected only once. The top ten hold around 0.11% of the sample.

For the CD8 naive samples, CD45RO-negative cells were positively selected for CCR7, yielding a CD45RA+CCR7+ population from which TemRA cells were excluded. Healthy HIV-negative adults with no recently reported acute infections or vaccinations were included as donors. Every donor was a Caucasian adult residing in Nashville, Tennessee, USA. Blood was collected by leukapheresis, and PBMCs were isolated by Ficoll-Histopaque density gradient centrifugation and then cryopreserved in liquid nitrogen vapor phase. Analytical flow cytometry was used to check the purity and quantity of every magnetically sorted T cell population. Genomic DNA was isolated from each sorted fraction and quantified by UV absorbance on a Nanodrop 2000c. V sheds 10 bases and J sheds 2 bases, leaving 12 bases between their ends. The germline V gene (reference sequence) supplies CDR1 MNHEY and CDR2 SMNVEV. Including cysteine and phenylalanine, the CDR3 has 13 amino acids. This entry keeps only the CDR3 DNA: 39 bases, framed from base 1.

Details on this clone: Its antigen is currently not known. Base qualities were left out, and no much larger clone turns up one base away.

The V and J genes are TRBV27 and TRBJ1-5; possibly the D gene is TRBD1, per 5 matching bases. This sequence was found in a woman in her twenties or thirties in good health. Input material: naive CD8+ T cells sorted from blood. According to the study, the label for this sample's cell subset or site signals: CD45RA+CCR7+. The nucleotide sequence is given as TGTGCCACGGGGGGTGTGGGCAATCAGCCCCAGCATTTT. Translated, it reads CATGGVGNQPQHF.